This T cell receptor (beta chain) stems from a study of T cells after yellow fever vaccination (dated by TCRdb to 2018 to 2020). For the wider study: The SMART-Seq v4 Ultra Low Input RNA kit was used to prepare libraries from fractions with low cell numbers. To follow T-cell clones before and after primary and booster YFV17D yellow fever vaccination, bulk TCR alpha and beta repertoires were sequenced over time. The cohort comprised two healthy male donors, one aged 18 to 29 and one aged 30 to 40 years. Blood samples were taken at several timepoints before and after primary and secondary immunization, and bulk PBMC replicates and cell subsets were isolated.

In its sample, this clonotype was seen a few times. Which antigen it targets is not known. One base away there is no much larger clone; base qualities are not given. The treatment or condition label for this specimen denotes: live attenuated yellow fever vaccine strain. PBMCs were isolated from peripheral blood using a standard Ficoll-Paque protocol. CD4 and CD8 T-cell fractions were isolated with Dynabeads CD4 and CD8 positive selection kits. RNA was extracted with TriZol from bulk PBMCs, CD4 and CD8 fractions, and dextramer-positive and dextramer-negative fractions. TCR cDNA was synthesized by 5'RACE template switching, which introduced a universal primer site and unique molecular identifiers. Priming for cDNA synthesis came from both the TCR alpha and TCR beta constant segments. Libraries were amplified in two PCR steps, with sample barcodes and sequencing adapters added in the second step. Sequencing of libraries was performed on Illumina HiSeq 2500 (2x100 bp) or NovaSeq (2x150 bp). The published analysis was carried out like this. Demultiplexing of reads and collapsing into UMI consensus sequences were performed with MIGEC, and V(D)J alignment was carried out with MiXCR. Using edgeR on replicate PBMC samples, clonotypes were called vaccine-responding if FDR was below 0.01 and the log2 fold change was above 5 up to day 15. Each bulk clonotype was labeled CD4 or CD8 based on which sequenced repertoire, CD4 or CD8, contained the clonotype at higher abundance. In TCRdb, the public reads were trimmed at Q25 with fastp and aligned with MiXCR, with productive beta chains retained. Rows with a matching CDR3 protein are joined into one entry that keeps the most common DNA and genes. The V and J calls come from TCRdb's annotation, not from the publication. The sample table shows fewer than 85,000 distinct CDR3 sequences, and 7.5% to 9% are seen once. The leading ten clones occupy 35% to 45% of the sample.

The paper as a whole reports these results and caveats: A small share of clonotypes occurred in both CD4 and CD8 compartments, likely arising from convergent recombination. The study included only two donors, which limits how far the findings can be generalized. The secondary T-cell response was weaker than the primary response but faster, peaking on day 5 instead of day 15. FACS-sorted repertoires could contain abundant contaminating clonotypes from the bulk population, so computational filtering was required. After the booster, most of the clones that had expanded following primary vaccination were detected again (just under 97% of CD4 and more than 85% of CD8), which suggests that memory was broadly maintained.

The specimen comprised CD8+ T cells sorted from PBMCs, sampled on the day of the yellow fever booster vaccination. This TCR was sampled from a man under 40 who received the YFV17D yellow fever vaccine.

The bases read TGTGCCAGTAGTCCCACCGGGACTACCTCAGAGACCCAGTACTTC. Translated, it gives CASSPTGTTSETQYF. The chain joins TRBV19 to TRBJ2-5; 7 bases in the junction line up with TRBD2. The CDR3 sequence holds 15 residues, the cysteine and phenylalanine included. This entry keeps only the CDR3 DNA: 45 bases, framed from base 1. In the germline V gene (reference sequence), CDR1 corresponds to LNHDA and CDR2 to SQIVND. V is cut back by 5 bases and J by 4 bases, with 10 bases in the junction unmatched. With the rest looked up from the reference TRBV19 and TRBJ2-5 genes rather than sequenced, the full variable domain is DGGITQSPKYLFRKEGQNVTLSCEQNLNHDAMYWYRQDPGQGLRLIYYSQIVNDFQKGDIAEGYSVSREKKESFPLTVTSAQKNPTAFYLCASSPTGTTSETQYFGPGTRLLVL.